These 25 T cell receptor beta chains were sequenced from one sample in a study of OX40 agonist ivuxolimab in advanced cancers. Libraries were prepared by immunoSEQ multiplex PCR; TCRdb keeps only in-frame clonotypes and omits some of them. The repertoire holds some 100,000 clones, with about nine tenths as singletons. Sequences were derived from CD4+ or CD8+ T cells sorted from blood, sampled in a trial of the OX40 agonist ivuxolimab. These receptors all stem from an adult with an advanced solid tumor such as melanoma, head and neck, liver or kidney cancer.

The gene calls are TRBV11-3 and TRBJ2-1; D not certain. The CDR3 sequence is 13 residues long. Per germline, CDR1 SGHNT and CDR2 YENEEA. Trimming removed 3 bases from V and 5 bases from J, with 8 bases in between. The CDR3 region is CASSFVADNEQFF. The CDR3 coding sequence is TGTGCCAGCAGCTTTGTGGCCGACAATGAGCAGTTCTTC.

This chain links TRBV6-1 with TRBJ1-1; D remains ambiguous. In germline, CDR1 is MNHNS, CDR2 SASEGT. This CDR3 has 13 residues. The ends were cut back, 8 bases at V and 1 base at J, with 11 bases in the middle. The CDR3 coding sequence is TGTGCCAGCTTAGTCAGCGGGAACACTGAAGCTTTCTTT. Translation: CASLVSGNTEAFF.

As for this clone: At the DNA level, this CDR3 is encoded by other sequences in the same sample as well. The genes are TRBV7-2 and TRBJ2-7, with D possibly TRBD2 on 6 matching bases. CDR1 is SGHTA, CDR2 FQGNSA, per germline. The CDR3 sequence is 15 residues long. Trimming took off 1 base at V and 5 bases at J, with 15 bases between the two ends. The CDR3 here is CASSLGRPTSNEQYF. CDR3 coding DNA: TGTGCCAGCAGCTTAGGCAGACCCACTAGCAACGAGCAGTACTTC.

The gene calls are TRBV7-3 and TRBJ2-1; D unclear. Germline V gene lookup returns CDR1 SGHTA and CDR2 FQGTGA. Deletions cut 1 base from V and 8 bases from J, with 9 bases between. This CDR3 is built from 13 residues. The chain's CDR3 is CASSLKGIHEQFF. CDR3 DNA: TGTGCCAGCAGCTTAAAAGGGATCCATGAGCAGTTCTTC.

The J gene is TRBJ2-6, the V gene TRBV10-3, with 7 bases matching TRBD2. The CDR3 totals 16 residues. Germline CDR1 ENHRY, CDR2 SYGVKD. V shed 5 bases, J shed 0 bases, and the junction held 4 bases outside the gene matches. The DNA of the CDR3 is TGTGCCATCAGTCCCGGACTAGTCTCTGGGGCCAACGTCCTGACTTTC. Translation gives CAISPGLVSGANVLTF.

This chain links TRBV29-1 with TRBJ2-1; no firm D call. CDR1 and CDR2 from the germline V gene are SQVTM and ANQGSEA. The CDR3 extends over 11 amino acids. V was clipped by 8 bases and J by 12 bases, with 17 bases between them. The CDR3 loop is CSPATGSGQFF. The CDR3 DNA reads TGCAGCCCTGCAACCGGGTCTGGGCAGTTCTTC.

The chain employs TRBV9 and TRBJ2-7; D may correspond to TRBD1 or TRBD2 (5 bases each). This CDR3 spans 14 amino acids. V dropped 3 bases and J dropped 0 bases, with 10 bases sitting between them. Germline CDR1 is SGDLS and CDR2 is YYNGEE. The CDR3 DNA is TGTGCCAGCAGCGACGGGGCTAGCTCCTACGAGCAGTACTTC. This translates into CASSDGASSYEQYF.

This rearrangement joins TRBV7-2 to TRBJ2-7, with 12 bases that match TRBD2. This CDR3 region has 14 residues. Per the germline V gene, CDR1 is SGHTA and CDR2 is FQGNSA. J gave up 5 bases and V 5 bases, and 4 bases lay outside the gene matches. CDR3 nucleotides: TGTGCCAGCAGCCAATCTAGCGGGAGGGACGAGCAGTACTTC. It codes for CASSQSSGRDEQYF.

The chain uses TRBV4-1 and TRBJ2-5; D unresolved. V was trimmed by 1 base and J by 5 bases, leaving 17 bases between them. The CDR3 is made up of 16 amino acids. In germline, CDR1 is MGHRA, CDR2 YSYEKL. CDR3 region: CASSQGIGVKAETQYF. As DNA, the CDR3 is TGCGCCAGCAGCCAAGGAATAGGAGTGAAGGCGGAGACCCAGTACTTC.

This rearrangement joins TRBV19 to TRBJ1-5; 7 bases agree with TRBD1. Germline V CDR1 and CDR2: LNHDA, SQIVND (reference sequence). The CDR3 spans 15 residues. The V and J ends lost 1 base and 2 bases, in that order; junction bases with no gene match: 2. This CDR3 is CASSIVRGGNQPQHF. Here the CDR3 DNA reads TGTGCCAGTAGTATAGTCAGGGGGGGCAATCAGCCCCAGCATTTT.

The CDR3 region has the DNA TGTGCCAGCAAGACCAGCGGGAATAAAGCGAATACGCAGTATTTT. This translates into CASKTSGNKANTQYF. V gene TRBV28 combines with J gene TRBJ2-3; TRBD2 matches 7 bases. J was trimmed by 7 bases and V by 7 bases; bases with no gene match: 14. The CDR3 runs 15 residues. CDR1 MDHEN and CDR2 SYDVKM come from the germline V gene.

This clone was found once. The chain has TRBV2 and TRBJ2-7; 11 bases line up with TRBD1. Germline CDR1 SNHLY, CDR2 FYNNEI. The ends lost 9 bases at V and 7 bases at J; junction bases unmatched: 14. The CDR3 spans 15 residues. The CDR3 region has the DNA TGTGCCAGTTTGGGACAGGGGGTCCGTTCGGGGGAGCAGTACTTC. This translates into CASLGQGVRSGEQYF.

The V call is TRBV28, the J call TRBJ2-1; 14 bases are a match to TRBD2. The J segment lost 6 bases and the V segment lost 6 bases, leaving 4 bases of the junction unmatched. CDR1 is MDHEN and CDR2 is SYDVKM in the germline V gene. CDR3 length equals 15 residues. The CDR3 sequence is CASSLGLAGANEQFF. The CDR3 coding sequence is TGTGCCAGCAGCCTGGGACTAGCGGGAGCCAATGAGCAGTTCTTC.

The rearrangement joins TRBV7-7 to TRBJ2-2; D possibly corresponds to TRBD2 (5 bases). Germline V gene sequence: CDR1 SSHAT, CDR2 FNYEAQ (reference sequence). The CDR3 has 16 amino acids. V gave up 7 bases and J gave up 1 base, with 16 bases separating them. CDR3 in DNA: TGTGCCAGCACCCCGGGAAGGTTCGTGAACACCGGGGAGCTGTTTTTT. Its translation is CASTPGRFVNTGELFF.

The chain joins TRBV5-5 to TRBJ1-1; D call uncertain. Trimming stripped 0 bases from V and 1 base from J, with 7 bases between. Per germline, CDR1 SGHKS and CDR2 YYEKEE (reference sequence). The CDR3 sequence is 14 residues long. The CDR3 nucleotides read TGTGCCAGCAGCTTGGCCACCACGAACACTGAAGCTTTCTTT. Protein: CASSLATTNTEAFF.

This chain joins TRBV28 and TRBJ1-5, with 7 positions matching TRBD1. The germline gives CDR1 MDHEN, CDR2 SYDVKM. The V gene end was trimmed by 3 bases and the J gene end by 3 bases; junction bases not matched to a gene: 5. CDR3 length equals 15 residues. CDR3 DNA sequence: TGTGCCAGCAGTTTGGCGGGACAGTCCAATCAGCCCCAGCATTTT. Protein: CASSLAGQSNQPQHF.

DNA of the CDR3: TGTGCCAGCAGCCCCTCGGGACTAGCGGAGAGGGGCGAGCAGTACTTC. Its protein product is CASSPSGLAERGEQYF. This chain joins TRBV7-8 and TRBJ2-7, with 11 bases matching TRBD2. V dropped 5 bases and J dropped 6; count of bases not matched to a gene: 12. The CDR3 spans 16 residues. Per germline, CDR1 SGHVS and CDR2 FQNEAQ.

The chain uses TRBV7-3 and TRBJ2-7; D not resolved. This CDR3 region has 9 residues. The V gene's germline CDR1 is SGHTA and CDR2 FQGTGA. With 5 bases removed from V and 10 bases from J, the gap between germline ends came to 6 bases. The CDR3: CASSPTQYF. The CDR3 bases are TGTGCCAGCAGCCCCACCCAGTACTTC.

This clone is a singleton in its sample. The chain recombines TRBV4-2 with TRBJ2-3; D possibly corresponds to TRBD2 (6 bases). The germline V and J ends were trimmed by 1 base and 4 bases, with 9 bases remaining between them. The CDR3 has 14 residues. The V gene's germline CDR1 is LGHNA and CDR2 YNFKEQ. CDR3 DNA: TGTGCCAGCAGCCAAGGTGGAGGGGCAGATACGCAGTATTTT. It translates to CASSQGGGADTQYF.

The V call is TRBV5-6, the J call TRBJ2-3; TRBD2 agrees at 11 bases. With 0 bases clipped from V and 1 base from J, the junction kept 7 bases outside the gene matches. The CDR3 consists of 18 residues. The V gene's germline CDR1 is SGHDT and CDR2 YYEEEE. Here the CDR3 DNA reads TGTGCCAGCAGCTTGGTTAGCGGGAGGGTCGGGGGCACAGATACGCAGTATTTT. This codes for CASSLVSGRVGGTDTQYF.

The CDR3 nucleotides read TGTGCCAGTAGTATATTGACTAGCGGGGTTTACAGCACAGATACGCAGTATTTT. It is translated as CASSILTSGVYSTDTQYF. The chain has TRBV19 and TRBJ2-3, with 11 bases matching TRBD2. V lost 2 bases and J lost 0; bases outside the gene matches: 7. This CDR3 comprises 18 residues. Germline lookup yields CDR1 LNHDA and CDR2 SQIVND (reference sequence).

The chain joins TRBV28 to TRBJ1-1, with 7 bases lining up with TRBD1. V lost 6 bases to trimming and J lost 2 bases; unmatched junction nucleotides: 12. Per the germline V gene, CDR1 is MDHEN and CDR2 is SYDVKM. CDR3 length: 16 amino acids. CDR3 sequence: CASREIPGQLNTEAFF. The DNA of the CDR3 is TGTGCCAGCAGAGAGATACCGGGACAGCTAAACACTGAAGCTTTCTTT.

The chain recombines TRBV6-1 with TRBJ2-7, with 8 bases identical to TRBD1. J lost 6 bases, V lost 2 bases, and 9 bases had no gene match. The CDR3 loop spans 15 amino acids. The V gene's germline CDR1 is MNHNS and CDR2 SASEGT. The CDR3 protein is CASSEQGAVYGEQYF. The CDR3, as DNA: TGTGCCAGCAGTGAACAGGGGGCGGTCTATGGCGAGCAGTACTTC.

The chain joins TRBV6-6 to TRBJ2-2; D perhaps matches TRBD2 (5 bases). Germline V lookup: CDR1 MNHNY, CDR2 SVGAGI (reference sequence). Trimming removed 2 bases at V and 1 base at J, with 8 bases between. CDR3 length: 15 amino acids. The CDR3 nucleotides read TGTGCCAGCAGTTACGGGAGTAGGAACACCGGGGAGCTGTTTTTT. Translated: CASSYGSRNTGELFF.

This clone appeared a single time. The V and J genes are TRBV27 and TRBJ1-4; D ambiguous. Deletions cut 2 bases from V and 0 bases from J, with 7 bases between. Germline CDR1 MNHEY, CDR2 SMNVEV (reference sequence). The CDR3 runs to 15 residues. CDR3 DNA sequence: TGTGCCAGCAGTTTAACCGGAGCAACTAATGAAAAACTGTTTTTT. Protein product: CASSLTGATNEKLFF. Full variable domain (rest looked up from reference TRBV27 and TRBJ1-4): EAQVTQNPRYLITVTGKKLTVTCSQNMNHEYMSWYRQDPGLGLRQIYYSMNVEVTDKGDVPEGYKVSRKEKRNFPLILESPSPNQTSLYFCASSLTGATNEKLFFGSGTQLSVL.